Listed here are 19 T cell receptor beta chains from one sample, sequenced in a study of T cell repertoires in cytomegalovirus infection. Their recognized antigens are unknown. MiXCR, applied by TCRdb to the reads, yields one record per CDR3 protein. The sample consists of approximately 270,000 distinct CDR3 sequences, 22% of them appearing once. The starting material was cultured PBMCs, obtained from culture after CMV antigen stimulation. Source of these receptors: a human donor in good health (CMV status not recorded). Some clones in this sample may be carry-over from other donors' samples.

This clonotype was found a few times. V is TRBV10-3 and J is TRBJ2-1, with D unclear. This CDR3 spans 12 amino acids. Germline lookup yields CDR1 ENHRY and CDR2 SYGVKD. V was shortened by 8 bases and J by 9 bases, with 14 bases between the two germline ends. CDR3 DNA sequence: TGTGCCATCGGGATCGCGTACGGTGAGCAGTTCTTC. It yields the protein CAIGIAYGEQFF.

The V gene is TRBV12-3 or TRBV12-4, the J gene TRBJ1-1, with a tentative D call TRBD1 (6 bases). The CDR3 loop spans 13 amino acids. Trimming cost V 3 bases and J 11 bases, with 16 bases left between them. The CDR3 sequence: CASSLTGNREAFF. CDR3 DNA sequence: TGTGCCAGCAGTTTGACGGGGAACAGGGAGGCTTTCTTT.

The table lists this clonotype with many counts. The rearrangement joins TRBV24-1 to TRBJ2-1, with 13 bases identical to TRBD2. CDR1 and CDR2 (germline): KGHDR, SFDVKD. Unmatched junction bases numbered 6, after V lost 4 bases and J lost 7 bases. The CDR3 covers 16 residues. The CDR3 nucleotides are TGTGCCACCAGTGACCCGACTAGCGGGAGGTCTAATGAGCAGTTCTTC. Translated: CATSDPTSGRSNEQFF.

The CDR3 sequence is CASRTGIISNQPQHF. The CDR3 DNA reads as TGTGCCAGCAGGACAGGGATTATCAGCAATCAGCCCCAGCATTTT. This chain joins TRBV19 and TRBJ1-5, with 8 bases aligning to TRBD1. The germline V gene encodes CDR1 LNHDA and CDR2 SQIVND (reference sequence). The CDR3 consists of 15 residues. J lost 1 base, V lost 9 bases, and 8 bases had no gene match.

This clonotype turned up a few times. The CDR3 loop reads CASSMTGGVSGSTDTQYF. Written as DNA, the CDR3 is TGTGCCAGCAGCATGACAGGGGGAGTCAGCGGGAGCACAGATACGCAGTATTTT. The chain links TRBV7-3 to TRBJ2-3; TRBD1 agrees at 9 bases. The CDR3 sequence is 18 residues long. The V segment lost 5 bases and the J segment 0 bases; nucleotides outside the gene matches: 12. CDR1 and CDR2 from the germline V gene are SGHTA and FQGTGA. Full variable domain (missing parts from reference TRBV7-3 and TRBJ2-3): GAGVSQTPSNKVTEKGKYVELRCDPISGHTALYWYRQSLGQGPEFLIYFQGTGAADDSGLPNDRFFAVRPEGSVSTLKIQRTERGDSAVYLCASSMTGGVSGSTDTQYFGPGTRLTVL.

The chain carries TRBV9 and TRBJ1-2; TRBD1 might be the D (5 bases). CDR3 length: 14 amino acids. The germline V gene has CDR1 SGDLS and CDR2 YYNGEE. Trimming removed 4 bases from V and 2 bases from J, with 12 bases in between. CDR3 residues: CASSLLSGNYGYTF. Here the CDR3 DNA reads TGTGCCAGCAGCCTCCTCTCAGGGAACTATGGCTACACCTTC.

The sample holds many counts of this clonotype. The V and J genes are TRBV7-2 and TRBJ1-2; D perhaps matches TRBD1 (6 bases). Deletions cut 4 bases from V and 5 bases from J, with 14 bases between. Looked up from germline, CDR1 is SGHTA and CDR2 is FQGNSA. The CDR3 contains 14 residues. CDR3 in amino acids: CASSSYRERYGYTF. The CDR3 DNA is TGTGCCAGCAGCTCTTACAGGGAGCGTTATGGCTACACCTTC. Drawing the rest from reference TRBV7-2 and TRBJ1-2, the complete variable domain is GAGVSQSPSNKVTEKGKDVELRCDPISGHTALYWYRQSLGQGLEFLIYFQGNSAPDKSGLPSDRFSAERTGGSVSTLTIQRTQQEDSAVYLCASSSYRERYGYTFGSGTRLTVV.

This clonotype showed up just a few times. The rearrangement uses TRBV6-1 and TRBJ2-5, with D tentatively TRBD2 (7 bases). The CDR3 is made up of 14 amino acids. V dropped 3 bases and J dropped 3 bases, with 11 bases sitting between them. Germline V gene sequence: CDR1 MNHNS, CDR2 SASEGT. CDR3 sequence (DNA): TGTGCCAGCAGTGACGGGGGGCAGGAAGAGACCCAGTACTTC. It specifies CASSDGGQEETQYF.

V usage is TRBV12-3 or TRBV12-4 and J usage is TRBJ2-1; no clear D gene. The V and J ends lost 8 bases and 4 bases respectively, with 15 bases between them. The CDR3 extends over 14 amino acids. Written as DNA, the CDR3 is TGTGCCAGCTCCTCCCCGCCGAATTACAATGAGCAGTTCTTC. Translated: CASSSPPNYNEQFF.

This clonotype was observed at least ten times. The chain uses TRBV7-3 and TRBJ1-5; TRBD1 is a possible D gene (5 bases). V was pared by 0 bases and J by 5 bases, with 5 bases between. The CDR3 is 13 amino acids. Germline V gives CDR1 SGHTA, CDR2 FQGTGA. In DNA form, the CDR3 reads TGTGCCAGCAGCTTAACGGGGGATCAGCCCCAGCATTTT. It yields the protein CASSLTGDQPQHF.

Details on this clonotype: A read error may account for a junction end that differs from germline. The chain combines TRBV7-2 with TRBJ1-2, with no clear D. This CDR3 comprises 11 residues. Looked up from germline, CDR1 is SGHTA and CDR2 is FQGNSA. CDR3: CASSQSYGYNF. The DNA for the CDR3 is TGTGCCAGCAGCCAGTCTTATGGCTACAACTTC.

This clonotype was detected a few times. The chain joins TRBV11-2 to TRBJ1-2; D possibly corresponds to TRBD1 (6 bases). Germline CDR1 and CDR2: SGHAT and FQNNGV. Trimming removed 7 bases from V and 8 bases from J, with 23 bases in between. There are 15 residues in the CDR3. The CDR3 sequence: CASTVSRGGARGYTF. The CDR3 coding sequence is TGTGCCAGCACTGTATCAAGGGGGGGCGCGAGAGGCTACACCTTC.

CDR3 loop: CASSSPQREYEQYV. The DNA of the CDR3 is TGTGCCAGCAGTTCTCCACAGAGGGAATACGAGCAGTACGTC. The V and J genes are TRBV6-8 and TRBJ2-7, with D tentatively TRBD2 (5 bases). Germline assignment: CDR1 MNHGY and CDR2 SAAAGT. The V end was cut by 4 bases, the J end by 4 bases, with 14 bases between. The CDR3 contains 14 residues.

A remark on this clonotype: It is likely a read error: a sequence one base away is far more abundant. This chain connects TRBV7-2 to TRBJ1-1, with 7 bases fitting TRBD1. CDR3 size: 14 residues. Germline CDR1 reads SGHTA; CDR2 reads FQGNSA. The CDR3 DNA follows: TGTGCCAGCAGCCCCGGGACAGTTAACACTGAAGCTTCCTTT. This encodes CASSPGTVNTEASF.

This clonotype came up many times. The V gene is TRBV12-3 or TRBV12-4, the J gene TRBJ2-1; 9 nucleotides agree with TRBD2. J was trimmed by 4 bases and V by 4 bases; bases with no gene match: 8. The CDR3 extends over 16 amino acids. This CDR3 is CASSSVAGGPYNEQFF. The CDR3 DNA sequence: TGTGCCAGCAGTTCCGTGGCGGGAGGGCCATACAATGAGCAGTTCTTC.

The chain recombines TRBV12-3 or TRBV12-4 with TRBJ1-5; 9 bases are shared with TRBD1. CDR3 length: 16 residues. V lost 4 bases to trimming and J lost 0 bases; unmatched junction nucleotides: 4. As DNA, the CDR3 is TGTGCCAGCAGTTCAGGGACAGGGCTTAGCAATCAGCCCCAGCATTTT. It codes for CASSSGTGLSNQPQHF.

Comments on this clonotype: A much larger clone sits a single nucleotide away, making a read error possible. CDR3 protein: CASSLEGLVSEQYF. The CDR3 DNA reads as TGTGCCAGCAGCTTAGAGGGACTAGTTAGTGAGCAGTACTTC. The chain carries TRBV7-2 and TRBJ2-7, with 8 bases aligning to TRBD2. This CDR3 contains 14 residues. V lost 1 base to trimming and J lost 7 bases; unmatched junction nucleotides: 6. From germline, CDR1 is SGHTA and CDR2 FQGNSA.

This clonotype was detected only a few times. V is TRBV6-1 and J is TRBJ2-7; TRBD2 agrees at 7 bases. CDR1 is MNHNS and CDR2 is SASEGT in the germline V gene. The V segment lost 6 bases and the J segment 4 bases; nucleotides outside the gene matches: 0. The CDR3 has 11 amino acids. The CDR3 nucleotides read TGTGCCAGCAGGCGGGGGTACGAGCAGTACGTC. Encoded protein: CASRRGYEQYV.

The rearrangement uses TRBV11-2 and TRBJ1-1; TRBD1 might be the D (6 bases). Trimming removed 1 base from V and 1 base from J, with 13 bases in between. From germline, CDR1 is SGHAT and CDR2 FQNNGV. This CDR3 region has 16 residues. The CDR3 nucleotides are TGTGCCAGCAGCTTAGTCCGGGGGCGGAGGAACACTGAAGCTTTCTTT. Protein sequence: CASSLVRGRRNTEAFF. Full variable domain (missing parts from reference TRBV11-2 and TRBJ1-1): EAGVAQSPRYKIIEKRQSVAFWCNPISGHATLYWYQQILGQGPKLLIQFQNNGVVDDSQLPKDRFSAERLKGVDSTLKIQPAKLEDSAVYLCASSLVRGRRNTEAFFGQGTRLTVV.